A selection of T cell receptor beta chains follows, all from one sample in a study of T cells expressing NK-cell markers. From its re-call of the 5' RACE reads, TCRdb lists each CDR3 protein once, without DNA. Its table records about 460,000 distinct CDR3 sequences. What was sequenced was blood T cells: a sorted CD56 or NKG2C T cell subset, CD4+ or CD8+ T cells, or bulk PBMC T cells (not recorded which). The receptors stem from a woman between 50 and 59 years old in good health. Each CDR3 is given with its conserved first and last residue.

cdr3_length: 15; v_call: TRBV5-6; j_call: TRBJ2-5; cdr3_aa: CASSLEKVLGETQYF
cdr3_length: 12; v_call: TRBV28; j_call: TRBJ2-1; cdr3_aa: CASSLIRDEQFF
cdr3_length: 20; v_call: TRBV5-1; j_call: TRBJ2-1; cdr3_aa: CASSSPPGLAGGRTYNEQFF
cdr3_length: 11; v_call: TRBV7-9; j_call: TRBJ1-2; cdr3_aa: CASSLLYGYTF
cdr3_length: 13; v_call: TRBV24-1; j_call: TRBJ2-3; cdr3_aa: CATSALYTDTQYF
cdr3_length: 13; v_call: TRBV11-1; j_call: TRBJ2-4; cdr3_aa: CASSSTVGNIQYF
cdr3_length: 15; v_call: TRBV4-1; j_call: TRBJ1-2; cdr3_aa: CASSQLGGPNYGYTF
cdr3_length: 13; v_call: TRBV11-2; j_call: TRBJ1-4; cdr3_aa: CASSSPPREKLFF
cdr3_length: 14; v_call: TRBV5-1; j_call: TRBJ2-1; cdr3_aa: CASMAGRSYNEQFF
cdr3_length: 16; v_call: TRBV20-1; j_call: TRBJ2-1; cdr3_aa: CSARALTGVRVNEQFF
cdr3_length: 18; v_call: TRBV15; j_call: TRBJ1-2; cdr3_aa: CATSRDMAAPLLFYGYTF
cdr3_length: 17; v_call: TRBV11-3; j_call: TRBJ2-1; cdr3_aa: CASTPFASGTVGNEQFF
cdr3_length: 15; v_call: TRBV5-6; j_call: TRBJ2-1; cdr3_aa: CASSAGAGGENEQFF
cdr3_length: 13; v_call: TRBV12-3/TRBV12-4; j_call: TRBJ2-5; cdr3_aa: CASSLMTGETQYF
cdr3_length: 15; v_call: TRBV6-5; j_call: TRBJ1-1; cdr3_aa: CASSYPRGGNTEAFF
cdr3_length: 13; v_call: TRBV11-2; j_call: TRBJ2-5; cdr3_aa: CASSLGARTTQYF
cdr3_length: 16; v_call: TRBV5-1; j_call: TRBJ1-1; cdr3_aa: CASSSPRGQMNTEAFF
cdr3_length: 15; v_call: TRBV10-1; j_call: TRBJ2-1; cdr3_aa: CASSEGTSLNNEQFF
cdr3_length: 16; v_call: TRBV12-3/TRBV12-4; j_call: TRBJ2-6; cdr3_aa: CASSLEGGAGANVLTF
cdr3_length: 14; v_call: TRBV27; j_call: TRBJ1-1; cdr3_aa: CASSFSREGTEAFF
cdr3_length: 16; v_call: TRBV20-1; j_call: TRBJ2-7; cdr3_aa: CSAIPIAGDNSYEQYF
cdr3_length: 14; v_call: TRBV20-1; j_call: TRBJ2-7; cdr3_aa: CSARPSWGQREQYF
cdr3_length: 14; v_call: TRBV7-9; j_call: TRBJ2-7; cdr3_aa: CASSLRQGYYEQYF
cdr3_length: 16; v_call: TRBV6-4; j_call: TRBJ2-1; cdr3_aa: CASSRLAGGSGNEQFF
cdr3_length: 15; v_call: TRBV5-1; j_call: TRBJ2-2; cdr3_aa: CASSLAGKNTGELFF
cdr3_length: 16; v_call: TRBV24-1; j_call: TRBJ2-1; cdr3_aa: CATSDPGGSAIDEQFF
cdr3_length: 14; v_call: TRBV5-1; j_call: TRBJ2-2; cdr3_aa: CASSSTLSHGELFF
cdr3_length: 16; v_call: TRBV12-3/TRBV12-4; j_call: TRBJ2-7; cdr3_aa: CASSPRQVGTLYEQYF
cdr3_length: 15; v_call: TRBV29-1; j_call: TRBJ2-3; cdr3_aa: CSTLRGSGATDTQYF
cdr3_length: 20; v_call: TRBV11-3; j_call: TRBJ2-5; cdr3_aa: CASSLGAWGAGGVYQETQYF
cdr3_length: 16; v_call: TRBV6-5; j_call: TRBJ2-5; cdr3_aa: CASSYVGGVRQETQYF
cdr3_length: 15; v_call: TRBV20-1; j_call: TRBJ2-7; cdr3_aa: CSAKAVRGQSYEQYF
cdr3_length: 14; v_call: TRBV3-1; j_call: TRBJ2-3; cdr3_aa: CASSQLTRTDTQYF
cdr3_length: 14; v_call: TRBV7-2; j_call: TRBJ2-3; cdr3_aa: CASSSAWGSDTQYF
cdr3_length: 15; v_call: TRBV5-1; j_call: TRBJ1-2; cdr3_aa: CASSLGPGGGYGYTF
cdr3_length: 14; v_call: TRBV29-1; j_call: TRBJ2-3; cdr3_aa: CSAGVGPYTDTQYF
cdr3_length: 17; v_call: TRBV20-1; j_call: TRBJ1-1; cdr3_aa: CSARASGGDRANTEAFF
cdr3_length: 15; v_call: TRBV5-1; j_call: TRBJ2-1; cdr3_aa: CASSPEGGRNPEQFF
cdr3_length: 12; v_call: TRBV12-3/TRBV12-4; j_call: TRBJ2-1; cdr3_aa: CASSLGPGEQFF
cdr3_length: 16; v_call: TRBV11-3; j_call: TRBJ1-2; cdr3_aa: CASSGGYRKYSTGYTF